This entry concerns a single T cell receptor (beta chain). Its antigen is unknown. One junction end disagrees with the germline gene, perhaps due to a read error. This specimen includes other DNA sequences encoding the same CDR3. The sample originates from a study of cytomegalovirus exposure and HLA in healthy donors. Points from the study as a whole: Among TCR beta chains of equal frequency, HLA-associated ones were more clonally expanded in a later analysis.

Researchers ran the PCR with 60 Vbeta and 13 Jbeta primers. Method: immunoSEQ multiplex PCR; TCRdb's copy keeps in-frame clones and lacks some. The table shows approximately 190,000 clones, with around 84% occurring only once. Sequencing was performed on PBMCs. This receptor was identified in a woman between 45 and 65 years old in good health and CMV-seropositive.

CDR3 DNA sequence: TGCAGCGTTGATGGGGGACAGGGACAGGGAGGACACTTC. Protein: CSVDGGQGQGGHF. The chain recombines TRBV29-1 with TRBJ2-7, with 9 bases fitting TRBD1. CDR1 SQVTM and CDR2 ANQGSEA come from the germline V gene. This CDR3 is 13 amino acids long.